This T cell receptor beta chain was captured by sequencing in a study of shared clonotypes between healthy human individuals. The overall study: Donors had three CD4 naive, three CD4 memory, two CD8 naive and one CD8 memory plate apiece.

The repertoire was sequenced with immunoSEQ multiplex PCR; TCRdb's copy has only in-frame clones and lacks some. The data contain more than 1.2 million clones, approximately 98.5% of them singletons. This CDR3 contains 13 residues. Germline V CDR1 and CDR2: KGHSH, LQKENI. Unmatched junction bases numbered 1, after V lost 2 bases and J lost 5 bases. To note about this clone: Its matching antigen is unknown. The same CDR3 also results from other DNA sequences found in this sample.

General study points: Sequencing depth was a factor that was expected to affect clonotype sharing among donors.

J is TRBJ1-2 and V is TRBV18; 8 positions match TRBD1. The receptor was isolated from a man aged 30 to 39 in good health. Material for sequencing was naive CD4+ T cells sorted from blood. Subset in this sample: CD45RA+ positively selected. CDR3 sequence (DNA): TGTGCCAGCTCACCAGACAGGGGATATGGCTACACCTTC. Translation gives CASSPDRGYGYTF.